The rows below give T cell receptor beta chains drawn from one sample of a study of blood T cells in healthy people across ages. TCRdb processed the 5' RACE reads anew with MiXCR; each CDR3 protein has one entry. The data show 1.5 million or so distinct CDR3 sequences, roughly 43% seen once. Material for sequencing was blood. These receptors all stem from a woman aged 18-29 years in good health. Both conserved end residues are part of each CDR3. Each record gives: J gene, V gene, D gene, clone size, CDR3 protein, CDR3 DNA. D genes are given only for firm matches. The size entry is marked missing in some rows and otherwise reads once, few, many or a size class.

J: TRBJ2-7; V: TRBV5-1; D: -; size: -; CDR3: CASSLNRDYNEQYF; DNA: TGCGCCAGCAGCTTAAACAGGGATTACAATGAGCAGTACTTC
J: TRBJ1-2; V: TRBV27; D: -; size: -; CDR3: CASSHWDGNYGYTF; DNA: TGTGCCAGCAGTCACTGGGACGGTAACTATGGCTACACCTTC
J: TRBJ2-1; V: TRBV12-3/TRBV12-4; D: TRBD2; size: -; CDR3: CASSLASGSGSSYNEQFF; DNA: TGTGCCAGCAGTTTAGCATCGGGGAGCGGGAGCTCCTACAATGAGCAGTTCTTC
J: TRBJ2-3; V: TRBV10-3; D: -; size: -; CDR3: CAISPSDTQYF; DNA: TGTGCCATCAGCCCCTCTGATACGCAGTATTTT
J: TRBJ2-3; V: TRBV7-2; D: TRBD2; size: -; CDR3: CASSRGTSGIVPDTQYF; DNA: TGTGCCAGCAGCAGAGGGACTAGCGGGATCGTTCCAGATACGCAGTATTTT
J: TRBJ2-7; V: TRBV7-9; D: -; size: -; CDR3: CASSSKNSYEQYF; DNA: TGTGCCAGCAGCTCCAAGAACTCCTACGAGCAGTACTTC
J: TRBJ1-4; V: TRBV7-9; D: TRBD1; size: -; CDR3: CASSIDRGSEKLFF; DNA: TGTGCCAGCAGCATAGACAGGGGGAGTGAAAAACTGTTTTTT
J: TRBJ2-5; V: TRBV2; D: TRBD1; size: -; CDR3: CASISGDRGPQETQYF; DNA: TGTGCCAGCATATCCGGGGACAGGGGACCCCAAGAGACCCAGTACTTC
J: TRBJ2-7; V: TRBV11-2; D: TRBD2; size: -; CDR3: CASSLDWPSGSYNEQYF; DNA: TGTGCCAGCAGCTTAGATTGGCCTAGCGGCTCCTACAATGAGCAGTACTTC
J: TRBJ1-4; V: TRBV20-1; D: -; size: -; CDR3: CSARPGPKRGLFF; DNA: TGCAGTGCTAGACCGGGCCCTAAACGGGGACTGTTTTTT
J: TRBJ1-4; V: TRBV7-2; D: -; size: -; CDR3: CASSLTGTINEKLFF; DNA: TGTGCCAGCAGCCTAACCGGGACTATAAATGAAAAACTGTTTTTT
J: TRBJ2-1; V: TRBV12-3/TRBV12-4; D: -; size: -; CDR3: CASSLRVGGKNEQFF; DNA: TGTGCCAGCAGTTTAAGGGTCGGGGGTAAGAATGAGCAGTTCTTC
J: TRBJ2-3; V: TRBV20-1; D: TRBD2; size: few; CDR3: CSALGTSGWDTQYF; DNA: TGCAGTGCTCTCGGGACTAGCGGATGGGATACGCAGTATTTT
J: TRBJ2-1; V: TRBV9; D: TRBD2; size: -; CDR3: CASSGLAGSSYNEQFF; DNA: TGTGCCAGCAGCGGATTAGCGGGTAGCTCCTACAATGAGCAGTTCTTC
J: TRBJ1-5; V: TRBV24-1; D: TRBD1; size: -; CDR3: CATSDVGTGGQPQHF; DNA: TGTGCCACCAGTGATGTAGGGACAGGGGGGCAGCCCCAGCATTTT
J: TRBJ1-1; V: TRBV7-3; D: -; size: -; CDR3: CASSPPARIEAFF; DNA: TGTGCCAGCAGCCCCCCGGCTAGGATAGAAGCTTTCTTT
J: TRBJ2-7; V: TRBV7-2; D: TRBD1; size: -; CDR3: CASSFLGTGGKDEQYF; DNA: TGTGCCAGCAGCTTTCTGGGGACAGGGGGCAAAGACGAGCAGTACTTC
J: TRBJ2-5; V: TRBV25-1; D: -; size: many; CDR3: CASSGRFQETQYF; DNA: TGTGCCAGCAGCGGACGGTTCCAAGAGACCCAGTACTTC
J: TRBJ1-1; V: TRBV12-3/TRBV12-4; D: -; size: many; CDR3: CASSFRNTEAFF; DNA: TGTGCCAGCAGCTTCCGGAACACTGAAGCTTTCTTT
J: TRBJ2-1; V: TRBV24-1; D: TRBD2; size: -; CDR3: CATSDSGLDWGEQFF; DNA: TGTGCCACCAGTGACTCAGGACTAGATTGGGGTGAGCAGTTCTTC
J: TRBJ2-5; V: TRBV7-2; D: -; size: -; CDR3: CASSVTVNEQYF; DNA: TGTGCCAGCAGCGTGACAGTGAATGAGCAGTACTTC
J: TRBJ2-7; V: TRBV10-3; D: TRBD2; size: few; CDR3: CAISESSGGTYNEQYF; DNA: TGTGCCATCAGTGAGTCGAGCGGGGGAACTTACAATGAGCAGTACTTC
J: TRBJ1-5; V: TRBV18; D: -; size: -; CDR3: CASTPVTGSNRPQHF; DNA: TGTGCCAGTACGCCTGTAACAGGGTCGAATCGGCCCCAGCATTTT
J: TRBJ2-7; V: TRBV4-3; D: TRBD2; size: few; CDR3: CASSQELATFYEQYF; DNA: TGCGCCAGCAGCCAGGAACTAGCGACCTTCTACGAGCAGTACTTC
J: TRBJ1-1; V: TRBV4-3; D: -; size: -; CDR3: CASSRAGWDTEAFF; DNA: TGCGCCAGCAGCCGCGCAGGGTGGGACACTGAAGCTTTCTTT
J: TRBJ1-4; V: TRBV5-5; D: -; size: -; CDR3: CASSLVKGVYEKLFF; DNA: TGTGCCAGCAGCTTGGTAAAGGGCGTGTATGAAAAACTGTTTTTT
J: TRBJ2-5; V: TRBV29-1; D: TRBD2; size: few; CDR3: CSVDPSGSETQYF; DNA: TGCAGCGTTGATCCTAGCGGGAGTGAGACCCAGTACTTC
J: TRBJ2-5; V: TRBV4-3; D: -; size: few; CDR3: CASSPRTPQNQETQYF; DNA: TGCGCCAGCAGCCCTCGGACACCGCAAAACCAAGAGACCCAGTACTTC
J: TRBJ2-3; V: TRBV4-1; D: TRBD2; size: -; CDR3: CASSQDSRAGGSTDTQYF; DNA: TGCGCCAGCAGCCAAGATTCGAGGGCGGGGGGTAGCACAGATACGCAGTATTTT
J: TRBJ1-2; V: TRBV4-2; D: -; size: few; CDR3: CASSPTGGRDLYGYTF; DNA: TGTGCCAGCAGCCCTACCGGGGGCAGGGACCTCTATGGCTACACCTTC
J: TRBJ1-2; V: TRBV7-9; D: TRBD1; size: few; CDR3: CASSRSGTGMNGYTF; DNA: TGTGCCAGCAGCCGGTCCGGGACAGGGATGAATGGCTACACCTTC
J: TRBJ2-7; V: TRBV29-1; D: TRBD1; size: -; CDR3: CSARDRRDYNEQYF; DNA: TGCAGCGCCAGGGACAGGAGGGATTACAATGAGCAGTACTTC
J: TRBJ2-3; V: TRBV7-2; D: -; size: few; CDR3: CASREGGVQDTQYF; DNA: TGTGCCAGCAGAGAGGGGGGCGTACAGGATACGCAGTATTTT
J: TRBJ2-7; V: TRBV4-1; D: -; size: many; CDR3: CASSQVAGSSYEQYF; DNA: TGCGCCAGCAGCCAAGTTGCAGGGAGTTCCTACGAGCAGTACTTC